Each of the 32 T cell receptor beta chains below was sequenced from the same sample in a study of blood T cell repertoires in COVID-19 (dated by TCRdb to 2018 to 2020). The library was built by means of the immunoSEQ multiplex PCR assay. What TCRdb holds here is the immuneACCESS table cut down to in-frame rearrangements. Part of the clones is not present; checked against another copy, under half of the missing clones reflect an unresolved V gene, and the others are unexplained. The sample table lists approximately 270,000 clones, 85% to 90% of them with a count of one. Of the sample, 1.5% to 2% is held by the ten largest clones. The sequenced material came from PBMCs or T cells enriched from blood (not recorded which). All receptors come from a man between 35 and 55 years old who had recovered from COVID-19.

The chain carries TRBV4-2 and TRBJ1-2; D remains unclear. The germline CDR1 and CDR2 sequences are LGHNA and YNFKEQ. The CDR3 contains 15 residues. V lost 3 bases and J 2 bases, leaving 13 bases between the germline ends. CDR3 in amino acids: CASSQQNLLNYGYTF. The CDR3 DNA reads as TGTGCCAGCAGCCAGCAAAACCTATTAAACTATGGCTACACCTTC.

The chain carries TRBV9 and TRBJ1-1, with D perhaps matching TRBD1 (6 bases). Trimming took 0 bases from V and 0 from J, leaving 9 bases between them. The CDR3 contains 15 residues. Germline V CDR1 and CDR2: SGDLS, YYNGEE. CDR3 in amino acids: CASSVGGQLNTEAFF. CDR3 sequence (DNA): TGTGCCAGCAGCGTAGGGGGGCAATTGAACACTGAAGCTTTCTTT.

This sequence joins TRBV19 and TRBJ1-5; TRBD1 agrees at 9 bases. The CDR3 covers 16 residues. Per the germline V gene, CDR1 is LNHDA and CDR2 is SQIVND (reference sequence). Trimming removed 9 bases from V and 0 bases from J; junction bases left unmatched: 9. The CDR3 sequence: CASLRDRDYSNQPQHF. DNA for the CDR3: TGTGCCAGCCTCCGGGACAGGGACTATAGCAATCAGCCCCAGCATTTT.

The V gene is TRBV6-5, the J gene TRBJ2-3; the D is unclear. Trimming took 2 bases from V and 6 from J, leaving 15 bases between them. Germline CDR1 is MNHEY and CDR2 is SVGAGI. The CDR3 contains 15 residues. The CDR3 nucleotides are TGTGCCAGCAGTTACGAAGGCCGTGGAGCCGATACGCAGTATTTT. Protein: CASSYEGRGADTQYF.

This clone has only one observation. The V gene is TRBV28, the J gene TRBJ1-1, with a tentative D call TRBD1 (5 bases). Germline CDR1 is MDHEN and CDR2 is SYDVKM. This CDR3 is built from 15 residues. The germline V and J ends were trimmed by 2 bases and 4 bases, with 14 bases remaining between them. DNA of the CDR3: TGTGCCAGCAGTTTAGGGGCGGGGTATCGCACTGAAGCTTTCTTT. Amino acid sequence: CASSLGAGYRTEAFF.

This chain's CDR3 is CASSHGQGGQPQHF. For the CDR3, the DNA is TGTGCCAGCAGCCACGGACAGGGAGGACAGCCCCAGCATTTT. The chain employs TRBV5-5 and TRBJ1-5; TRBD1 agrees at 8 bases. The junction had 7 bases not matched to a gene; V was cut back by 4 bases and J by 7 bases. The CDR3 has 14 residues. Germline V lookup: CDR1 SGHKS, CDR2 YYEKEE (reference sequence).

This chain connects TRBV19 to TRBJ1-1; D is ambiguous. Germline lookup yields CDR1 LNHDA and CDR2 SQIVND (reference sequence). The CDR3 spans 12 residues. The V and J ends lost 6 bases and 0 bases respectively, with 5 bases between them. CDR3 bases: TGTGCCAGTAGGACTATGAACACTGAAGCTTTCTTT. It translates to CASRTMNTEAFF.

In its sample, this clone was seen a few times. This CDR3 reads CASSQDKTPEAFF. CDR3 coding DNA: TGCGCCAGCAGCCAAGATAAAACTCCCGAAGCTTTCTTT. This rearrangement joins TRBV4-1 to TRBJ1-1; unclear D gene. The V end was cut by 0 bases, the J end by 8 bases, with 10 bases between. CDR3 size: 13 residues. CDR1 and CDR2 from the germline V gene are MGHRA and YSYEKL.

This clone was observed once. The chain has TRBV6-6 and TRBJ1-2; 7 nucleotides line up with TRBD1. Per germline, CDR1 MNHNY and CDR2 SVGAGI (reference sequence). J was trimmed by 1 base and V by 3 bases; bases with no gene match: 5. This CDR3 spans 15 amino acids. CDR3 sequence reads: CASSYSAGGNYGYTF. The CDR3 DNA follows: TGTGCCAGCAGTTATTCGGCAGGGGGTAACTATGGCTACACCTTC.

V gene TRBV18 combines with J gene TRBJ2-5; 7 bases fit TRBD1. V gave up 3 bases and J gave up 1 base; unmatched junction bases: 8. The CDR3 extends over 16 amino acids. From germline, CDR1 is KGHSH and CDR2 LQKENI. The CDR3 loop is CASSPSSGQPQETQYF. The CDR3 nucleotides are TGTGCCAGCTCACCTTCCTCGGGACAGCCCCAAGAGACCCAGTACTTC.

This chain links TRBV5-5 with TRBJ1-2; a possible D gene is TRBD1 (5 bases). V lost 6 bases, J lost 3 bases, and 12 bases lay in between. This CDR3 is built from 13 residues. In germline, CDR1 is SGHKS, CDR2 YYEKEE (reference sequence). CDR3: CASTRGSYYGYTF. DNA for the CDR3: TGTGCCAGCACACGGGGGTCGTACTATGGCTACACCTTC.

The CDR3 DNA reads as TGTGCCAGCATCTTTTATTCGAACACTGAAGCTTTCTTT. This encodes CASIFYSNTEAFF. This rearrangement joins TRBV2 to TRBJ1-1; unclear D gene. Trimming left V 7 bases short and J 1 base short, with 10 bases between. Germline loops: CDR1 SNHLY, CDR2 FYNNEI. This CDR3 contains 13 residues.

This CDR3 reads CASSYSAGGPYEQYF. CDR3 nucleotides: TGTGCCAGCAGTTACTCTGCGGGGGGGCCTTACGAGCAGTACTTC. This chain uses TRBV6-2 or TRBV6-3 with TRBJ2-7; 9 bases are shared with TRBD2. The CDR3 extends over 15 amino acids. Germline V gives CDR1 MNHEY, CDR2 SVGEGT. V lost 0 bases and J lost 4; bases outside the gene matches: 4.

For the CDR3, the DNA is TGCGCCAGCAGCCAACTAGACAGGGGCGATTCACCCCTCCACTTT. This gives the protein CASSQLDRGDSPLHF. The chain joins TRBV4-1 to TRBJ1-6, with 8 bases aligning to TRBD1. The germline V gene has CDR1 MGHRA and CDR2 YSYEKL. This CDR3 is 15 amino acids long. Losses at the gene ends were 2 bases for V and 8 bases for J; bases not matched to a gene: 5.

The chain employs TRBV9 and TRBJ1-1, with a tentative D call TRBD1 (5 bases). CDR3 size: 14 residues. With 2 bases removed from V and 1 base from J, the gap between germline ends came to 9 bases. CDR1 and CDR2 from the germline V gene are SGDLS and YYNGEE. The CDR3 DNA reads TGTGCCAGCAGCGTGCAGGGAGGGAACACTGAAGCTTTCTTT. Its protein product is CASSVQGGNTEAFF. Filled out from reference TRBV9 and TRBJ1-1, the complete variable domain reads DSGVTQTPKHLITATGQRVTLRCSPRSGDLSVYWYQQSLDQGLQFLIQYYNGEERAKGNILERFSAQQFPDLHSELNLSSLELGDSALYFCASSVQGGNTEAFFGQGTRLTVV.

V usage is TRBV3-1 (or the pseudogene TRBV3-2) and J usage is TRBJ1-1; D remains unclear. The ends were cut back, 2 bases at V and 9 bases at J, with 10 bases in the middle. Germline values: CDR1 LGHDT, CDR2 YNNKEL (reference sequence). The CDR3 is made up of 12 amino acids. The CDR3 protein is CASSQSPEKAFF. The CDR3 nucleotides read TGTGCCAGCAGCCAATCCCCCGAGAAAGCTTTCTTT.

The chain couples TRBV5-1 to TRBJ2-5; maybe TRBD1 (6 bases). The CDR3 extends over 16 amino acids. The V end lost 1 base, the J end lost 7 bases, and 20 bases lay between the germline ends. CDR1 and CDR2 from the germline V gene are SGHRS and YFSETQ. The CDR3 nucleotides read TGCGCCAGCAGCTTGACTGGGGGCCCAGTCGAAGGGACCCAGTACTTC. It codes for CASSLTGGPVEGTQYF.

This rearrangement joins TRBV28 to TRBJ1-3; 8 positions agree with TRBD1. V shed 4 bases, J shed 2 bases, and the junction held 4 bases outside the gene matches. CDR1 MDHEN and CDR2 SYDVKM come from the germline V gene. This CDR3 is 15 amino acids long. CDR3 amino acids: CASSSPTGAGNTIYF. In nucleotides, the CDR3 is TGTGCCAGCAGTTCTCCGACAGGGGCTGGAAACACCATATATTTT.

The chain has TRBV25-1 and TRBJ2-5, with a weak D call TRBD1 (6 bases). V lost 1 base to trimming and J lost 5 bases, with 14 bases between them. Germline V lookup: CDR1 MGHDK, CDR2 SYGVNS. This CDR3 has 15 amino acids. CDR3 nucleotide sequence: TGTGCCAGCAGTGAATCATCTGGGGGCCCGGAGACCCAGTACTTC. Its translation is CASSESSGGPETQYF.

This chain links TRBV24-1 with TRBJ1-2; D unclear. V lost 4 bases, J lost 4 bases, and 15 bases lay in between. Germline CDR1 is KGHDR and CDR2 is SFDVKD. The CDR3 consists of 15 residues. This CDR3 reads CATSETRPIPYGYTF. The CDR3 region has the DNA TGTGCCACCAGTGAGACACGGCCAATTCCCTATGGCTACACCTTC.

This chain links TRBV30 with TRBJ1-3, with D maybe TRBD1 (6 bases). Looked up from germline, CDR1 is GTSNPN and CDR2 is SVGIG (reference sequence). This CDR3 contains 16 residues. Trimming removed 2 bases from V and 0 bases from J, with 14 bases in between. The CDR3 loop reads CAWSWGRGNSGNTIYF. The CDR3 DNA sequence: TGTGCCTGGAGTTGGGGCAGGGGAAACTCTGGAAACACCATATATTTT.

The chain combines TRBV6-4 with TRBJ1-2; a possible D gene is TRBD1 (5 bases). Trimming pared 0 bases from V and 6 bases from J, leaving 11 bases between. Germline V gene lookup returns CDR1 MRHNA and CDR2 SNTAGT. The CDR3 has 14 residues. The CDR3 is CASSDSGRAHGYTF. As DNA, the CDR3 is TGTGCCAGCAGTGACTCGGGCAGGGCCCATGGCTACACCTTC.

The chain joins TRBV7-8 to TRBJ1-2; D may be TRBD1 (5 bases). Trimming stripped 5 bases from V and 6 bases from J, with 13 bases between. Per germline, CDR1 SGHVS and CDR2 FQNEAQ. This CDR3 has 13 amino acids. The CDR3 DNA sequence: TGTGCCAGCAGCATGGGACTGCTTGATGGCTACACCTTC. Its translation is CASSMGLLDGYTF.

J is TRBJ1-1 and V is TRBV23-1; D might be TRBD1 (6 bases). TRBV23-1 is reported as an ORF; its role is uncertain. Trimming removed 0 bases from V and 1 base from J, with 15 bases in between. The CDR3 covers 17 residues. The CDR3 here is CASSQSIDEGENTEAFF. The CDR3 DNA reads as TGCGCCAGCAGTCAATCTATCGACGAGGGGGAGAACACTGAAGCTTTCTTT.

The rearrangement joins TRBV6-2 or TRBV6-3 to TRBJ1-1, with 10 bases matching TRBD1. CDR3 length equals 16 residues. V dropped 6 bases and J dropped 3; count of bases not matched to a gene: 10. CDR1 is MNHEY, CDR2 SVGEGT, per germline. CDR3 coding DNA: TGTGCCAGCAGCCCCGACAGGGGGCCAATCTACACTGAAGCTTTCTTT. Translating it yields CASSPDRGPIYTEAFF.

The chain carries TRBV19 and TRBJ2-7; maybe TRBD1 (7 bases). The CDR3 extends over 13 amino acids. V lost 6 bases and J lost 3, with 12 bases in between. The germline CDR1 and CDR2 sequences are LNHDA and SQIVND (reference sequence). CDR3 DNA sequence: TGTGCCAGTAGCCATCAGGGGGGCTACGAGCAGTACTTC. This sequence encodes CASSHQGGYEQYF.

The chain is built from TRBV5-1 and TRBJ1-3, with TRBD1 matching 8 bases. The CDR3 totals 18 residues. The germline V gene encodes CDR1 SGHRS and CDR2 YFSETQ. V dropped 0 bases and J dropped 0; count of bases not matched to a gene: 8. The CDR3 DNA reads as TGCGCCAGCAGCTTGGATGGAGGACAGGGATTCTCTGGAAACACCATATATTTT. This codes for CASSLDGGQGFSGNTIYF.

This clone was seen more than once but under ten times. The rearrangement links TRBV7-5 to TRBJ1-5. TRBV7-5 is classified as a pseudogene. This CDR3 comprises 13 residues. CDR3 residues: CVRSFPSNQPQHF. The CDR3 nucleotides are TGTGTCAGAAGCTTTCCGAGCAATCAGCCCCAGCATTTT.

The chain links TRBV2 to TRBJ2-1; a weak D match, TRBD2 (5 bases). CDR1 is SNHLY, CDR2 FYNNEI, per germline. The CDR3 loop spans 14 amino acids. V lost 5 bases and J 5 bases, leaving 13 bases between the germline ends. DNA for the CDR3: TGTGCCAGCAGTCGACGGGAAGCTGACAATGAGCAGTTCTTC. Amino acids: CASSRREADNEQFF.

This clone occurred once. The chain carries TRBV7-6 and TRBJ1-6; maybe TRBD1 (5 bases). The CDR3 consists of 15 residues. Trimming took 2 bases from V and 6 from J, leaving 11 bases between them. CDR1 is SGHVS and CDR2 is FNYEAQ in the germline V gene. The CDR3 loop is CASSLRQGFNSPLHF. In nucleotides, the CDR3 is TGTGCCAGCAGCTTAAGGCAGGGTTTTAATTCACCCCTCCACTTT.

This chain links TRBV4-1 with TRBJ2-7; 14 nucleotides agree with TRBD2. The CDR3 has 16 amino acids. The trim removed 3 bases at V and 2 bases at J, leaving 3 bases unmatched. The germline V gene encodes CDR1 MGHRA and CDR2 YSYEKL. The CDR3 is CASSQGLAGAPYEQYF. As DNA, the CDR3 is TGCGCCAGCAGCCAGGGACTAGCGGGAGCTCCCTACGAGCAGTACTTC.

This clone has only one observation. This sequence joins TRBV7-2 and TRBJ2-7, with 9 nucleotides matching TRBD2. CDR3 size: 14 residues. Germline CDR1 SGHTA, CDR2 FQGNSA. V lost 5 bases and J lost 1; bases outside the gene matches: 3. The DNA of the CDR3 is TGTGCCAGCAGCGCTGGACTAGCGTCCTACGAGCAGTACTTC. This gives the protein CASSAGLASYEQYF.